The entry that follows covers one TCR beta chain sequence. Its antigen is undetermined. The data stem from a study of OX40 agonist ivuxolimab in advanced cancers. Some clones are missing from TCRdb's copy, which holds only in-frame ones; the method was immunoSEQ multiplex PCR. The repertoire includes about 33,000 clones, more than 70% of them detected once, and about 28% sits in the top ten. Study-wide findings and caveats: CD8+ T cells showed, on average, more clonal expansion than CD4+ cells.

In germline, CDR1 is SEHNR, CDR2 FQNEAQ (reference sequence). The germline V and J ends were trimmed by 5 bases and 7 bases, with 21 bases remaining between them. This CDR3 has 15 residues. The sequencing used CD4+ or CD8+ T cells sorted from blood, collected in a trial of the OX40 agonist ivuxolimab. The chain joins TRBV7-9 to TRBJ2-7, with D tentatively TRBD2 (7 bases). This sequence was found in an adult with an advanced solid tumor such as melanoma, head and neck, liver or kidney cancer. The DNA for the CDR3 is TGTGCCAGCAGCCCGATTGGCGGGGGCGTGTGGGAGCAGTACTTC. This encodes CASSPIGGGVWEQYF.